This T cell receptor (beta chain) was documented in a study of blood T cell repertoires in COVID-19. Study at large: Acute and convalescent COVID-19 specimens originated in the United States, Italy and Spain.

In the source study's methods: Researchers report that nucleated cell counts were estimated from reference gene primer amplification. TCRdb's copy holds only in-frame clones and misses some; the assay was immunoSEQ multiplex PCR. D and trimming were read from the DNA, whereas the V and J calls and clone size are those reported in that table. The sample consists of about 320,000 clones, about 90% of them appearing once. The CDR3 covers 15 residues. Trimming pared 3 bases from V and 3 bases from J, leaving 15 bases between. Germline V gene data show CDR1 as MNHEY and CDR2 as SVGAGI. The V gene is TRBV6-5, the J gene TRBJ2-7; possible D gene TRBD1, 6 bases. The receptor comes from a woman aged 25-40 years with COVID-19, enrolled during active disease. The sample was peripheral blood. CDR3 DNA: TGTGCCAGCAGTTATCCCGGACAGTCTATCTACGAGCAGTACTTC. The encoded protein is CASSYPGQSIYEQYF.